The clone carrying this TCR beta chain was recorded once. Deep was the level at which the assay was run. Method: immunoSEQ multiplex PCR; TCRdb's copy keeps in-frame clones and lacks some. This table holds about 2.4 million clones, around 94% found once. The source of the sample is a study of shared clonotypes between healthy human individuals. Trimming shortened V by 4 bases and J by 7 bases, and 17 bases separated the two germline ends. The CDR3 runs 14 residues. Germline V CDR1 and CDR2: SGHDT, YYEEEE. Sequencing used naive CD4+ T cells sorted from blood. Subset specified: CD45RA+ positively selected. This chain links TRBV5-6 with TRBJ2-5; D might be TRBD1 (7 bases). This receptor was taken from a young man in good health. CDR3 DNA: TGTGCCAGCAGCCCACCAGGGGGAGGCTCGACCCAGTACTTC. Translated: CASSPPGGGSTQYF.